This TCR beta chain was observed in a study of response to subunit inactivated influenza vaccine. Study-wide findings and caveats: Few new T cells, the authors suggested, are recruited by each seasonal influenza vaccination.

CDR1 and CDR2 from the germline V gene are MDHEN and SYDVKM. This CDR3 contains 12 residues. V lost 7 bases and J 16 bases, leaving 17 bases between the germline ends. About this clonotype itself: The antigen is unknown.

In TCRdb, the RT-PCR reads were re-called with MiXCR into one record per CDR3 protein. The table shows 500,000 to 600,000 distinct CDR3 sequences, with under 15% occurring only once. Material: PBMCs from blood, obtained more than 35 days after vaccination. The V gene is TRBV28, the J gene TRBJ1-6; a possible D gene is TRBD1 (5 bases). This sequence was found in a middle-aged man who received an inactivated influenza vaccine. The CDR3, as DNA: TGTGCCAGCATAAACCGGGACTGGAGGCTCCACTTT. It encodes CASINRDWRLHF. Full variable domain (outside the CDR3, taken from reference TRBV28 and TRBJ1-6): DVKVTQSSRYLVKRTGEKVFLECVQDMDHENMFWYRQDPGLGLRLIYFSYDVKMKEKGDIPEGYSVSREKKERFSLILESASTNQTSMYLCASINRDWRLHFGNGTRLTVT.